One sample yielded the 25 T cell receptor beta chains listed below, sequenced in a study of T cells after yellow fever vaccination. Via MiXCR, TCRdb re-called the 5' RACE reads, giving one row per CDR3 protein. The sample lists 60,000 to 75,000 distinct CDR3 sequences, 5% to 8% occurring once. The sample was CD8+ T cells sorted from PBMCs, taken more than 35 days after the first yellow fever vaccination. The source of these receptors is a man between 18 and 35 years old who received the YFV17D yellow fever vaccine.

This clonotype has at least ten counts. DNA for the CDR3: TGTGCCAGCAGCAATGGGGACACCCAAGAGACCCAGTACTTC. It is translated as CASSNGDTQETQYF. The rearrangement links TRBV21-1 to TRBJ2-5; TRBD1, the table's D call, lacks a check against the DNA. TRBV21-1 is termed a pseudogene. The CDR3 has 14 residues.

In this sample, this clonotype turned up many times. The genes are TRBV7-8 and TRBJ2-3; D assignment may be TRBD1 or TRBD2 (5 bases each). Germline values: CDR1 SGHVS, CDR2 FQNEAQ. The CDR3 runs to 14 residues. V was cut by 2 bases and J by 9 bases, with 15 bases left in between. The CDR3 DNA reads as TGTGCCAGCAGCTTAAGTGGGGGTCTAGGCACGCAGTATTTT. It translates to CASSLSGGLGTQYF.

Ten or more counts support this clonotype. The chain combines TRBV7-6 with TRBJ2-1; 10 bases map to TRBD2. Looked up from germline, CDR1 is SGHVS and CDR2 is FNYEAQ. This CDR3 is built from 14 residues. Trimming took 3 bases from V and 8 from J; bases not matched to a gene: 4. DNA of the CDR3: TGTGCCAGCAGCTTCCGACTAGCGGGCCATGAGCAGTTCTTC. Protein sequence: CASSFRLAGHEQFF.

This clonotype was observed at least ten times. This rearrangement joins TRBV10-2 to TRBJ1-1; D unresolved. V was cut by 4 bases and J by 3 bases, with 9 bases left in between. The CDR3 sequence is 13 residues long. Germline loops: CDR1 WSHSY, CDR2 SAAADI. The CDR3 loop reads CASSAPADTEAFF. In DNA, the CDR3 is TGCGCCAGCAGTGCCCCGGCGGACACTGAAGCTTTCTTT.

The sample holds many counts of this clonotype. The chain has TRBV9 and TRBJ2-1, with 7 bases that match TRBD2. The V segment lost 4 bases and the J segment 15 bases; nucleotides outside the gene matches: 13. The CDR3 runs 13 residues. The germline CDR1 and CDR2 sequences are SGDLS and YYNGEE. The CDR3 is CASSLRLAGVRFF. DNA of the CDR3: TGTGCCAGCAGCTTACGTCTGGCGGGGGTCAGGTTCTTC.

Relative to its sample, this clonotype is medium-sized. This chain uses TRBV24-1 with TRBJ2-2; D gene uncertain. V was trimmed by 3 bases and J by 6 bases, leaving 13 bases between them. This CDR3 contains 15 residues. Germline V gene lookup returns CDR1 KGHDR and CDR2 SFDVKD. The CDR3 reads CATSDESRTSGELFF. The CDR3, as DNA: TGTGCCACCAGTGATGAGAGTAGGACCTCCGGGGAGCTGTTTTTT.

This clonotype was seen ten or more times. The V and J genes are TRBV6-2 or TRBV6-3 and TRBJ2-7; TRBD1 is a possible D gene (5 bases). Germline lookup yields CDR1 MNHEY and CDR2 SVGEGT. This CDR3 is 14 amino acids long. Trimming shortened V by 2 bases and J by 2 bases, and 10 bases separated the two germline ends. The CDR3 bases are TGTGCCAGCAGTTACGGCAGGGCCACCTACGAGCAGTACTTC. Its translation is CASSYGRATYEQYF.

This clonotype was seen only once. A much larger clone differs by one base, so this may be a read error. The chain uses TRBV29-1 and TRBJ2-1; weak D call: TRBD2 (5 bases). CDR1 SQVTM and CDR2 ANQGSEA come from the germline V gene. The length of the CDR3 is 13 residues. CDR3 DNA sequence: TGCAGCGTTAGCGGAGGATCCTCCAATGAGCAGTTCTTC. It encodes CSVSGGSSNEQFF.

The sample holds many counts of this clonotype. The chain is built from TRBV6-5 and TRBJ1-4; possible D gene TRBD1, 5 bases. Germline assignment: CDR1 MNHEY and CDR2 SVGAGI. This CDR3 is 13 amino acids long. The V end was cut by 0 bases, the J end by 8 bases, with 7 bases between. The DNA for the CDR3 is TGTGCCAGCAGTTACTCGCGGGACGAAAAACTGTTTTTT. It translates to CASSYSRDEKLFF.

This clonotype was seen a few times. This chain links TRBV20-1 with TRBJ1-1; D perhaps matches TRBD1 (5 bases). CDR1 is DFQATT and CDR2 is SNEGSKA in the germline V gene (reference sequence). V gave up 5 bases and J gave up 6 bases, with 10 bases separating them. This CDR3 region has 11 residues. The CDR3 DNA is TGCAGTGCTCCCGCGGGGGCTGAAGCTTTCTTT. It is translated as CSAPAGAEAFF.

This clonotype was picked up a small number of times. One end of the junction varies from germline; a read error may be responsible. J is TRBJ1-5 and V is TRBV15; D ambiguous. The CDR3 totals 15 residues. Looked up from germline, CDR1 is LNHNV and CDR2 is YYDKDF (reference sequence). The CDR3 region is CATSGDMYSNQPQHF. The CDR3 DNA reads as TGTGCCACCAGCGGAGACATGTATAGCAATCAGCCCCAGCATTTT. Together with reference TRBV15 and TRBJ1-5, the CDR3 gives the full variable domain: DAMVIQNPRYQVTQFGKPVTLSCSQTLNHNVMYWYQQKSSQAPKLLFHYYDKDFNNEADTPDNFQSRRPNTSFCFLDIRSPGLGDTAMYLCATSGDMYSNQPQHFGDGTRLSIL.

The sample holds many counts of this clonotype. This sequence joins TRBV4-1 and TRBJ1-6; unclear D gene. The germline V gene has CDR1 MGHRA and CDR2 YSYEKL. V lost 5 bases to trimming and J lost 0 bases, with 8 bases between them. The CDR3 is 15 residues long. The CDR3 loop reads CASSLLSSYNSPLHF. The DNA of the CDR3 is TGCGCCAGCAGCTTATTAAGCTCCTATAATTCACCCCTCCACTTT.

This clonotype was detected a few times. V and J are TRBV4-1 and TRBJ2-7; 9 nucleotides agree with TRBD1. The ends lost 0 bases at V and 3 bases at J; junction bases unmatched: 6. Germline V gene lookup returns CDR1 MGHRA and CDR2 YSYEKL. This CDR3 region has 16 residues. The CDR3 reads CASSQEPGTGSYEQYF. The CDR3 region has the DNA TGCGCCAGCAGCCAAGAACCCGGGACAGGGAGCTACGAGCAGTACTTC.

In its sample, this clonotype was seen a few times. The chain carries TRBV7-9 and TRBJ2-2, with D hard to call. The germline V gene has CDR1 SEHNR and CDR2 FQNEAQ (reference sequence). Trimming shortened V by 3 bases and J by 3 bases, and 5 bases separated the two germline ends. The CDR3 spans 13 residues. The CDR3 spells CASSFSYTGELFF. The DNA for the CDR3 is TGTGCCAGCAGCTTTTCATACACCGGGGAGCTGTTTTTT. Drawing the rest from reference TRBV7-9 and TRBJ2-2, the complete variable domain is DTGVSQNPRHKITKRGQNVTFRCDPISEHNRLYWYRQTLGQGPEFLTYFQNEAQLEKSRLLSDRFSAERPKGSFSTLEIQRTEQGDSAMYLCASSFSYTGELFFGEGSRLTVL.

This clonotype was detected many times. The chain's CDR3 is CASSLTLLQNTEAFF. DNA of the CDR3: TGTGCCAGCAGTTTAACCCTCCTACAGAACACTGAAGCTTTCTTT. This chain joins TRBV27 and TRBJ1-1; the D is unclear. The V gene lost 2 bases and the J gene lost 1 base, with 11 bases spanning the gap. The CDR3 consists of 15 residues. Germline CDR1 reads MNHEY; CDR2 reads SMNVEV (reference sequence).

This clonotype was counted between two and nine times. V and J are TRBV6-5 and TRBJ1-1; no clear D gene. Germline V gives CDR1 MNHEY, CDR2 SVGAGI. The CDR3 spans 14 residues. V lost 2 bases, J lost 6 bases, and 13 bases lay in between. CDR3 sequence reads: CASSYRVSPPEAFF. The CDR3 bases are TGTGCCAGCAGTTACCGGGTCAGCCCTCCTGAAGCTTTCTTT.

This clonotype was recorded a few times. V is TRBV5-1 and J is TRBJ1-5; tentatively, D is TRBD1 (5 bases). The germline V gene encodes CDR1 SGHRS and CDR2 YFSETQ. This CDR3 has 14 residues. Trimming shortened V by 0 bases and J by 4 bases, and 8 bases separated the two germline ends. CDR3 amino acids: CASSLGGPNQPQHF. In DNA, the CDR3 is TGCGCCAGCAGCTTGGGGGGACCTAATCAGCCCCAGCATTTT.

This clonotype has a handful of counts. The chain couples TRBV7-9 to TRBJ2-5; D is tentatively TRBD1 or TRBD2 (5 bases each). Trimming removed 3 bases at V and 5 bases at J, with 13 bases between. The CDR3 loop spans 14 amino acids. Germline V gene data show CDR1 as SEHNR and CDR2 as FQNEAQ (reference sequence). The CDR3 DNA sequence: TGTGCCAGCAGCTTTGGGGGTCTCGGGGAGACCCAGTACTTC. Amino acids: CASSFGGLGETQYF.

The V gene is TRBV6-5, the J gene TRBJ1-2; 7 nucleotides agree with TRBD1. Germline V gene data show CDR1 as MNHEY and CDR2 as SVGAGI. The CDR3 extends over 15 amino acids. J lost 7 bases, V lost 0 bases, and 8 bases had no gene match. This chain's CDR3 is CASSYSGTVKGGYTF. The CDR3 region has the DNA TGTGCCAGCAGTTACTCCGGGACAGTCAAAGGTGGCTACACCTTC.

This clonotype was counted ten times or more. The chain links TRBV2 to TRBJ2-7; D not resolved. V lost 6 bases and J lost 4, with 4 bases in between. The CDR3 has 10 amino acids. From germline, CDR1 is SNHLY and CDR2 FYNNEI. This CDR3 reads CASSHYEQYV. CDR3 bases: TGTGCCAGCAGCCATTACGAGCAGTACGTC.

This clonotype has only a few counts. The chain uses TRBV7-9 and TRBJ1-5, with D hard to call. The CDR3 is 14 residues long. The V end was cut by 5 bases, the J end by 3 bases, with 11 bases between. Germline-derived CDR1 and CDR2 are SEHNR and FQNEAQ (reference sequence). The DNA for the CDR3 is TGTGCCAGCAGCGGGTTGGGCTCCAATCAGCCCCAGCATTTT. Amino acid sequence: CASSGLGSNQPQHF.

This clonotype was seen a handful of times. The chain links TRBV4-1 to TRBJ2-1; the match to TRBD2 covers 8 bases. This CDR3 spans 20 amino acids. Germline loops: CDR1 MGHRA, CDR2 YSYEKL. After removal of 1 base from V and 6 bases from J, the junction contained 20 bases not matched to a gene. CDR3 bases: TGCGCCAGCAGCCAAGTCGCCGGGACTAGTTACGGTTGGGGCATCAATGAGCAGTTCTTC. This codes for CASSQVAGTSYGWGINEQFF.

This clonotype was detected only a few times. This chain joins TRBV12-3 or TRBV12-4 and TRBJ2-3; D ambiguous. V dropped 10 bases and J dropped 4 bases, with 18 bases sitting between them. The CDR3 totals 14 residues. In DNA form, the CDR3 reads TGTGCCACCTGGACGCCCTCGTCGGCAGATACGCAGTATTTT. Translation gives CATWTPSSADTQYF.

This clonotype was found a few times. This rearrangement joins TRBV20-1 to TRBJ2-7; 11 bases map to TRBD1. The CDR3 is 14 amino acids. The V gene end was trimmed by 3 bases and the J gene end by 5 bases; junction bases not matched to a gene: 6. CDR1 is DFQATT and CDR2 is SNEGSKA in the germline V gene (reference sequence). This chain's CDR3 is CSASPGQGANEQYV. CDR3 sequence (DNA): TGCAGTGCTAGCCCAGGACAGGGGGCAAACGAGCAGTACGTC.

As to this clonotype: A far more abundant clone sits one base away, making this likely a read error. V and J are TRBV6-6 and TRBJ2-2; D unresolved. Germline CDR1 and CDR2: MNHNY and SVGAGI (reference sequence). This CDR3 contains 12 residues. The CDR3 is CASSPNTGQLFF. CDR3 nucleotide sequence: TGTGCCAGCAGCCCCAACACCGGGCAGCTGTTTTTT.